Listed below are T cell receptor beta chains from one sample, sequenced in a study of T cell responses to AZD1222 COVID-19 vaccine. Assay: immunoSEQ multiplex PCR; the TCRdb copy retains only in-frame clones and omits some. Among approximately 98,000 clones listed, around 90% were seen once. The sample in question was peripheral blood, obtained on day 0 of MenACWY control vaccination. The origin of the receptors is an adult in good health. The CDR3 runs from the conserved cysteine through the conserved F or W. Fields, in order: clone size, V gene, D gene, J gene, CDR3 DNA, CDR3 protein. D genes are given only for firm matches. The size entry is marked missing in some rows and otherwise reads once, few, many or a size class.

>NA|TRBV6-1|NA|TRBJ1-4
TGTGCCAGCAGTGAAGAGGGCTGGAATGAAAAACTGTTTTTT
CASSEEGWNEKLFF
>NA|TRBV5-1|TRBD1|TRBJ1-2
TGCGCCAGCTCCACAACCGGGACAGCAGCCAGCCCAGGCTATGGCTACACCTTC
CASSTTGTAASPGYGYTF
>NA|TRBV6-2/TRBV6-3|TRBD2|TRBJ2-5
TGTGCCAGCAGTCCGGGACTAGCGGGGGGCGCACAAGAGACCCAGTACTTC
CASSPGLAGGAQETQYF
>NA|TRBV7-2|NA|TRBJ1-1
TGTGCCAGCAGCTTTTTCTCACCTGGGACTTCGACGGGCACTGAAGCTTTCTTT
CASSFFSPGTSTGTEAFF
>NA|TRBV24-1|NA|TRBJ2-3
TGTGCCGTGCAACAGGGTTGGGGCACAGATACGCAGTATTTT
CAVQQGWGTDTQYF
>NA|TRBV5-4|TRBD1|TRBJ1-2
TGTGCCAGCAGCCGGACAGGGAGAGGCTACACCTTC
CASSRTGRGYTF
>once|TRBV19|NA|TRBJ1-5
TGTGCCAGTAGTATAGCGGCGGGGAATCAGCCCCAGCATTTT
CASSIAAGNQPQHF
>NA|TRBV5-4|NA|TRBJ1-6
TGTGCCAGCAGCTTGCGTGCGACAGCTAATTCACCCCTCCACTTT
CASSLRATANSPLHF
>NA|TRBV7-8|NA|TRBJ2-7
TGTGCCAGCAGCTTATATCAAGGCTACGAGCAGTACTTC
CASSLYQGYEQYF
>NA|TRBV2|NA|TRBJ2-7
TGTGCCAGCAGTGTCCACGACGGCGAGCAGTACTTC
CASSVHDGEQYF
>NA|TRBV7-8|TRBD1|TRBJ2-7
TGTGCCAGCAACCCTTCGGGGACAGGGCTCTACGAGCAGTACTTC
CASNPSGTGLYEQYF
>NA|TRBV29-1|NA|TRBJ1-3
TGCAGCGTTGAAGATCGCTGGCCCGGGGGCACCATATATTTT
CSVEDRWPGGTIYF
>NA|TRBV30|TRBD2|TRBJ2-1
TGTGCCTGGGTGCGTAGCGGGGGAGGATGGCAGTTCTTC
CAWVRSGGGWQFF
>NA|TRBV5-5|TRBD2|TRBJ2-2
TGTGCCAGCAGCTTGGGACGGGGAGGGGACACCGGGGAGCTGTTTTTT
CASSLGRGGDTGELFF
>NA|TRBV18|TRBD2|TRBJ2-5
TGTGCCAGCTCACCCTCCAGGGAGGGGCCCCAGTACTTC
CASSPSREGPQYF
>once|TRBV28|TRBD1|TRBJ1-5
TGTGCCAGCAGCTGGACAGGGGGCCGCAATCAGCCCCAGCATTTT
CASSWTGGRNQPQHF
>NA|TRBV6-5|NA|TRBJ1-3
TGTGCCAGCAGTTACTCGCGGACAGCCTCTGGAAACACCATATATTTT
CASSYSRTASGNTIYF